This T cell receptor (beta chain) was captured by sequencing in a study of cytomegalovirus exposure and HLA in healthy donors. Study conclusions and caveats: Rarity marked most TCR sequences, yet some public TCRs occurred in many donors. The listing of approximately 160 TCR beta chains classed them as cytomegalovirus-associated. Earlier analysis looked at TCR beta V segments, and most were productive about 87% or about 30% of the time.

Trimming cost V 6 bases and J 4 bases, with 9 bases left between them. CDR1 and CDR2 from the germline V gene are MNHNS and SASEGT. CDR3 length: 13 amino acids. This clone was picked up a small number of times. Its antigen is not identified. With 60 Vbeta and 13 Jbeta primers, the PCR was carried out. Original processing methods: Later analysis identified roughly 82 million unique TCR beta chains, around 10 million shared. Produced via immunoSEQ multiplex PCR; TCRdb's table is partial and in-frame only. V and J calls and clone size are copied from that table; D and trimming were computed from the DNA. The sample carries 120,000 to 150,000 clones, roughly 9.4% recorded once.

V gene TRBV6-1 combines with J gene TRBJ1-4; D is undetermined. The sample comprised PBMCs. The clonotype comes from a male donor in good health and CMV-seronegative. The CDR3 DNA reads TGTGCCAGCAGGAGGTCCAATAATGAAAAACTGTTTTTT. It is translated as CASRRSNNEKLFF.